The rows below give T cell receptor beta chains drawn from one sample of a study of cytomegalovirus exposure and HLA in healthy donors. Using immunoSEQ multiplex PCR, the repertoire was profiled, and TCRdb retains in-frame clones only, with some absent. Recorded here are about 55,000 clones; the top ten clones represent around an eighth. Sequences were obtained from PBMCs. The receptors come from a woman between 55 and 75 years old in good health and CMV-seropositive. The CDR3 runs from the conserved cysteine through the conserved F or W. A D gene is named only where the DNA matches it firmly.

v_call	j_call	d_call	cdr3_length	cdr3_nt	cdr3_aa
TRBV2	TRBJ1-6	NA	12	TGTGCCAGCGCACAGGATAATTCACCCCTCCACTTT	CASAQDNSPLHF
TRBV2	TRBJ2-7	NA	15	TGTGCCAGCAGTGGTCGGGCAGGGGAAGTGCGAGAGCAGTACTTC	CASSGRAGEVREQYF
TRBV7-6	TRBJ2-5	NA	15	TGTGCCAGCAGCTTAGAAGCAGGCAGTGAAGAGACCCAGTACTTC	CASSLEAGSEETQYF
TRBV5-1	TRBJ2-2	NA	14	TGCGCCAGCAGCTTTGGACATAACACCGGGGAGCTGTTTTTT	CASSFGHNTGELFF
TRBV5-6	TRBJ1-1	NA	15	TGTGCCAGCAGCTCACAGGGATTCCCCAACACTGAAGCTTTCTTT	CASSSQGFPNTEAFF
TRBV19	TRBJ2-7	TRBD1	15	TGTGCCAGTAGTCAGCGGACAGGGAGCTCCTACGAGCAGTACTTC	CASSQRTGSSYEQYF
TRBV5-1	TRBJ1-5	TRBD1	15	TGCGCCAGCAGCCCCACAGGGGGTGGGAATCAGCCCCAGCATTTT	CASSPTGGGNQPQHF
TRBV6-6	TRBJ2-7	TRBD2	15	TGTGCCAGCAGTTACGAGGGTGCGGGGGCCTACGAGCAGTACTTC	CASSYEGAGAYEQYF
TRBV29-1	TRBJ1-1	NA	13	TGCAGCGTTGAAACCACATTGAACACTGAAGCTTTCTTT	CSVETTLNTEAFF
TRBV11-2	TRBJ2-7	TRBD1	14	TGTGCCAGCAGCTTGACCCGGGACAGCTACGAGCAGTACTTC	CASSLTRDSYEQYF
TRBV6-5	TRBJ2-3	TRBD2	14	TGTGCCAGCAGTTCCGGGACTAGCTTAATGGAGCAGTATTTT	CASSSGTSLMEQYF
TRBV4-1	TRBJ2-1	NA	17	TGCGCCAGCAGCCAAGATGGCGGGGGCCAGTCCTACAATGAGCAGTTCTTC	CASSQDGGGQSYNEQFF
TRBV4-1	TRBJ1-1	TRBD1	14	TGCGCCAGCAGCGCACGGACAGGGGTAAGTGAGGCTTTCTTT	CASSARTGVSEAFF
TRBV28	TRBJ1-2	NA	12	TGTGCCAGCAGTTTAATGTTACAGTCCCACACCTTC	CASSLMLQSHTF
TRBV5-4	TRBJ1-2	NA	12	TGTGCCAGCAGCCTTCCAGGGGACGGCTACACCTTC	CASSLPGDGYTF
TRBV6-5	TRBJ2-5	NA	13	TGTGCCAGCAGTTACGGCTTGCAAGAGACCCAGTACTTC	CASSYGLQETQYF
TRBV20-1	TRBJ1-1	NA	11	TGCAGTGCTCCGAGGAGCCCTGAAGCTTTCTTT	CSAPRSPEAFF
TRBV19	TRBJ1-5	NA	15	TGTGCCAGTAGTATAGGGCGGGTAGATCGGCAGCCCCAGCATTTT	CASSIGRVDRQPQHF
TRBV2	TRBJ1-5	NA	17	TGTGCCAGCAGTTGGGGTAGGGACAACTATAGCAATCAGCCCCAGCATTTT	CASSWGRDNYSNQPQHF
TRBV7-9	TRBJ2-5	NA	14	TGTGCCAGCAGCTTAGTCGGTCCTCAAGAGACCCAGTACTTC	CASSLVGPQETQYF
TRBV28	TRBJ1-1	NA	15	TGTGCCAGCAGTTTCCTGACAGGTCGCCGGGCTGAAGCTTTCTTT	CASSFLTGRRAEAFF
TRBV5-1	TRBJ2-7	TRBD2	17	TGCGCCAGTGCCATACTAGCGGGGGGCCTGGCGGTCAACGAGCAGTACTTC	CASAILAGGLAVNEQYF
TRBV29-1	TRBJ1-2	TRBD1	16	TGCAGCGTTGCTCCCGGGACAGGCAAACTTAACTATGGCTACACCTTC	CSVAPGTGKLNYGYTF
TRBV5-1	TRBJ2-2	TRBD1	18	TGCGCCAGCAGCTTGGGCCCCCGGGACAGGGGGGAAGCCGGGGAGCTGTTTTTT	CASSLGPRDRGEAGELFF
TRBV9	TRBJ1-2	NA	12	TGTGCCAGCAGCGTAGTGGGAGGGGGCTACACCTTC	CASSVVGGGYTF
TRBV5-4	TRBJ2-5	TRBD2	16	TGTGCCAGCAGCTCCAATTTAGCGGGGGGGCAAGAGACCCAGTACTTC	CASSSNLAGGQETQYF
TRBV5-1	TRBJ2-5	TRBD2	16	TGCGCCAGCAGCTTGGGCCCAGCGGGGGGTTTAGAGACCCAGTACTTC	CASSLGPAGGLETQYF
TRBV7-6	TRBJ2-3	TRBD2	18	TGTGCCAGCAGCTTTCCCACAACTAGCGGGGAGAGCACAGATACGCAGTATTTT	CASSFPTTSGESTDTQYF
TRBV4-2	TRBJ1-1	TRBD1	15	TGTGCCAGCAGCCAAGTGACAGGGCGAGACACTGAAGCTTTCTTT	CASSQVTGRDTEAFF
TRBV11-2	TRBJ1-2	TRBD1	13	TGTGCCAGCAGCTTGGGACAGGGGCCTGGCTACACCTTC	CASSLGQGPGYTF
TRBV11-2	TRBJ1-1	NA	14	TGTGCCAGCAGCTTATATACTAGAAACACTGAAGCTTTCTTT	CASSLYTRNTEAFF
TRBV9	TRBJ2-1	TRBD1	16	TGTGCCAGCAGCGTAGCGGGTGCGGGACAGGGTCATGAGCAGTTCTTC	CASSVAGAGQGHEQFF
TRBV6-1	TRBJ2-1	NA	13	TGTGCCAGCCTGGAGGGGAACGACAATGAGCAGTTCTTC	CASLEGNDNEQFF
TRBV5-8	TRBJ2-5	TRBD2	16	TGTGCCAGCCGCGCCGGGGGGTCCCCGTACCAAGAGACCCAGTACTTC	CASRAGGSPYQETQYF
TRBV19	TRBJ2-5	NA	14	TGTGCCAGTAGTATGTCCCACAGTTCGGAGACCCAGTACTTC	CASSMSHSSETQYF
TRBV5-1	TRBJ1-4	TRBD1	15	TGCGCCAGCAGAGGACAGGGGGCGCCTAATGAAAAACTGTTTTTT	CASRGQGAPNEKLFF
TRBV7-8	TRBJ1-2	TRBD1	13	TGTGCCAGCAGCTTCGACAGGGGTACTGGCTACACCTTC	CASSFDRGTGYTF
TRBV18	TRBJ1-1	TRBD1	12	TGTGCCAGCTCACCAAGGGGGCTGGGGGCTTTCTTT	CASSPRGLGAFF
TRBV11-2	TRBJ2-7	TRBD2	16	TGTGCCAGCAGCCCCTGGACTAGCGGGGGAAAATACGAGCAGTACTTC	CASSPWTSGGKYEQYF
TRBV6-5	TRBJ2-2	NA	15	TGTGCCAGCAGTTACGAGAGGGTCACGACCGGGGAGCTGTTTTTT	CASSYERVTTGELFF
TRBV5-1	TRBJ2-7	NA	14	TGCGCCAGCAGCCAGTCACAGGGGGGGTACGAGCAGTACTTC	CASSQSQGGYEQYF
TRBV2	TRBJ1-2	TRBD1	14	TGTGCCAGCAGTGCGAGGACAGGCGGGTATGGCTACACCTTC	CASSARTGGYGYTF
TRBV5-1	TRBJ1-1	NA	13	TGCGCCAGCAGCTGGACACTTAACACTGAAGCTTTCTTT	CASSWTLNTEAFF
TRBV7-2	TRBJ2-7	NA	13	TGTGCCAGCAGCTTATTACGCGCGGAGCAGCAGTACTTC	CASSLLRAEQQYF
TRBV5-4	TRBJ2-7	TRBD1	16	TGTGCCAGCAGCTTGGGTCCACAGGGGGGCTCCTACGAGCAGTACTTC	CASSLGPQGGSYEQYF
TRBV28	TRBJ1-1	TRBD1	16	TGTGCCAGCAGCCTCGACAGGGTCCAAAGGAGCAGTGAAGCTTTCTTT	CASSLDRVQRSSEAFF
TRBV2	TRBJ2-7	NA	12	TGTGCCAGCAGGGAGAGTCCCTACGAGCAGTACTTC	CASRESPYEQYF
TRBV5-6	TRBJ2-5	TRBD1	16	TGTGCCAGCAGCTACATCTCCGGGACAGACATAGAGACCCAGTACTTC	CASSYISGTDIETQYF
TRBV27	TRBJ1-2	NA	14	TGTGCCAGCAGTTTATCAGGAGCCAACTATGGCTACACCTTC	CASSLSGANYGYTF
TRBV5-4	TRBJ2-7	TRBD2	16	TGTGCCAGCAGCACGGCTTCGCTAGCGGGTGTCTACGAGCAGTACTTC	CASSTASLAGVYEQYF